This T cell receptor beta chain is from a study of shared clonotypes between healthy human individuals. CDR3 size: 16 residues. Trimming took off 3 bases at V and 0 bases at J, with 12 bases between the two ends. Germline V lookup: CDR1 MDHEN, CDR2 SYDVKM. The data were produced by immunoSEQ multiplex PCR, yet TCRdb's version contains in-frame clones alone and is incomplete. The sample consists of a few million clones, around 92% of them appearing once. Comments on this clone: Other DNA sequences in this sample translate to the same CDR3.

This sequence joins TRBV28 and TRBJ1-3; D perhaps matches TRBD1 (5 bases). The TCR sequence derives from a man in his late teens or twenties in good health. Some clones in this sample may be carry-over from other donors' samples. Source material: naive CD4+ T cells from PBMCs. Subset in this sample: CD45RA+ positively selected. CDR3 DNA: TGTGCCAGCAGTTTGGGTGGGGCGAGCTCTGGAAACACCATATATTTT. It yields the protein CASSLGGASSGNTIYF. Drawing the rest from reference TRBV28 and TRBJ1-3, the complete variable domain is DVKVTQSSRYLVKRTGEKVFLECVQDMDHENMFWYRQDPGLGLRLIYFSYDVKMKEKGDIPEGYSVSREKKERFSLILESASTNQTSMYLCASSLGGASSGNTIYFGEGSWLTVV.